This T cell receptor (beta chain) is from a study of CD8+CD57+ T cells in acquired aplastic anemia. Patients sequenced had flow cytometry evidence of CD8+CD57+ cell expansion. The study profiled TCR beta VDJ and CDR3 using genomic DNA as template. TCRdb reprocessed the reads with MiXCR, giving one entry per CDR3 protein. In the table there are over 150,000 distinct CDR3 sequences, roughly 49% of which are singletons. V dropped 3 bases and J dropped 2; count of bases not matched to a gene: 4. CDR3 size: 15 residues. In germline, CDR1 is KGHDR, CDR2 SFDVKD. This clonotype originated in a human donor with aplastic anemia. V is TRBV24-1 and J is TRBJ2-7; TRBD1 agrees at 9 bases. The sequenced sample was sorted CD4+, CD8+, or CD8+CD57+ T cells (not recorded which) from PBMCs. The CDR3 region is CATSDGQGYPYEQYF. DNA of the CDR3: TGTGCCACCAGTGATGGACAGGGGTACCCCTACGAGCAGTACTTC.